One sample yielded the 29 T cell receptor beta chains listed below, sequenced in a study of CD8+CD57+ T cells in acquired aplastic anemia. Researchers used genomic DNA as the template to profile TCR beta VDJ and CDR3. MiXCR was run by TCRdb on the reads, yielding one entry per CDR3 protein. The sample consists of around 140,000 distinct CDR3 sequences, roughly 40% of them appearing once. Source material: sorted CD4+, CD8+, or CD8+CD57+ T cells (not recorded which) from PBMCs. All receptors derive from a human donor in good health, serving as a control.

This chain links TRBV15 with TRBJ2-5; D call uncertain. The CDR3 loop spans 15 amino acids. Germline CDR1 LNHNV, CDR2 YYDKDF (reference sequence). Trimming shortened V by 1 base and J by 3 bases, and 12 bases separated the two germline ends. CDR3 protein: CATSRGRAGEETQYF. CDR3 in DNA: TGTGCCACCAGCAGAGGACGGGCAGGTGAAGAGACCCAGTACTTC. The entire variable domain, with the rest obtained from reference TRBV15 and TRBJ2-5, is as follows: DAMVIQNPRYQVTQFGKPVTLSCSQTLNHNVMYWYQQKSSQAPKLLFHYYDKDFNNEADTPDNFQSRRPNTSFCFLDIRSPGLGDTAMYLCATSRGRAGEETQYFGPGTRLLVL.

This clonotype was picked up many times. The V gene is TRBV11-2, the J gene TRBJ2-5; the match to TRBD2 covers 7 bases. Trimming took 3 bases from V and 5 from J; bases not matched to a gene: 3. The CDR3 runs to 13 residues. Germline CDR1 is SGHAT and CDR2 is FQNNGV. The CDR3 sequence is CASSFTSEETQYF. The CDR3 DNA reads TGTGCCAGCAGCTTTACTAGCGAGGAGACCCAGTACTTC.

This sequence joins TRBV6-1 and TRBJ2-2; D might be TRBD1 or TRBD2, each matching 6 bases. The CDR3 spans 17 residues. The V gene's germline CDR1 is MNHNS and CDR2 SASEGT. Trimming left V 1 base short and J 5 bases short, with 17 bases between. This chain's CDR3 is CASSEGVSRGRTGELFF. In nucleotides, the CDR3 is TGTGCCAGCAGTGAAGGGGTTTCAAGGGGGAGGACCGGGGAGCTGTTTTTT.

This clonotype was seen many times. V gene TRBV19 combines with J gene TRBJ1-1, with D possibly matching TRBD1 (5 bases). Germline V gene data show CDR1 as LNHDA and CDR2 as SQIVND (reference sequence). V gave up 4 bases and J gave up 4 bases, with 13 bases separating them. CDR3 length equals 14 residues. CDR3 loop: CASSSQGGGTEAFF. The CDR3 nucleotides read TGTGCCAGTAGTAGTCAGGGTGGGGGCACTGAAGCTTTCTTT.

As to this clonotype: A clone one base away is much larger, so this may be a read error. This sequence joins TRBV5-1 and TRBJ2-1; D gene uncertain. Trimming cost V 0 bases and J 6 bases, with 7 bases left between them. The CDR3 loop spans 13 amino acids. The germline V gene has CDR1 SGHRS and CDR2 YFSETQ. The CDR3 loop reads CASSLASSNEQFF. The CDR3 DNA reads TGCGCCAGCAGCTTGGCCAGTAGCAATGAGCAGTTCTTC.

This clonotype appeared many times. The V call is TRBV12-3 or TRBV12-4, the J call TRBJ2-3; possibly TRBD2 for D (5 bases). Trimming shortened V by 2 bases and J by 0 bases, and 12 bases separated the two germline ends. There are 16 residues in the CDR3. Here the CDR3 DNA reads TGTGCCAGCAGTTTAAAGCAGCGGACTAGCACAGATACGCAGTATTTT. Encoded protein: CASSLKQRTSTDTQYF.

The CDR3 loop is CASSLVLRDTEAFF. The CDR3 DNA sequence: TGTGCCAGCAGCTTAGTGTTGAGGGACACTGAAGCTTTCTTT. V gene TRBV7-8 combines with J gene TRBJ1-1, with no clear D. Germline loops: CDR1 SGHVS, CDR2 FQNEAQ. The CDR3 runs to 14 residues. Trimming pared 1 base from V and 3 bases from J, leaving 9 bases between.

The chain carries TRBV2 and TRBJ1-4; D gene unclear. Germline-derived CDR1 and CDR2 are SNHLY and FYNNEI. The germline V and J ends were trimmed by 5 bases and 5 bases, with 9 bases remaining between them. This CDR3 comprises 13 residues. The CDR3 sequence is CASSSGLNEKLFF. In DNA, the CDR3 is TGTGCCAGCAGTTCTGGACTGAATGAAAAACTGTTTTTT.

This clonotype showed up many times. The CDR3 loop reads CASSFGHRSISGNTIYF. CDR3 sequence (DNA): TGTGCCAGCAGCTTTGGTCACCGATCAATCTCTGGAAACACCATATATTTT. The V call is TRBV7-9, the J call TRBJ1-3, with unresolved D. Germline loops: CDR1 SEHNR, CDR2 FQNEAQ (reference sequence). V was clipped by 3 bases and J by 0 bases, with 15 bases between them. The CDR3 is 17 residues long.

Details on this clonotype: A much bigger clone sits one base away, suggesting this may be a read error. CDR3 amino acids: CASSSSVPGALWEQYF. CDR3 sequence (DNA): TGTGCCAGCAGCTCCTCCGTTCCTGGGGCCCTCTGGGAGCAGTACTTC. This rearrangement joins TRBV11-2 to TRBJ2-7, with a tentative D call TRBD1 (5 bases). This CDR3 is built from 16 residues. Germline lookup yields CDR1 SGHAT and CDR2 FQNNGV. The ends were cut back, 4 bases at V and 7 bases at J, with 23 bases in the middle.

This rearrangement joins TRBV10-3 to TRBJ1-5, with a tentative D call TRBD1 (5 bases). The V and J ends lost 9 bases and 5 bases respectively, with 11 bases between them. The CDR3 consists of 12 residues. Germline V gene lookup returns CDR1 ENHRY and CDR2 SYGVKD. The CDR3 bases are TGTGCCATTGGTCCACAGGATCAGCCCCAGCATTTT. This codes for CAIGPQDQPQHF.

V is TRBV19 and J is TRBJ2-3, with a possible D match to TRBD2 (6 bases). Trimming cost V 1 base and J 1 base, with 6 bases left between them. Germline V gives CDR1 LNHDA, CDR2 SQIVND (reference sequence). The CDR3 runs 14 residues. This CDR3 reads CASSIGGGTDTQYF. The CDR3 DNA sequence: TGTGCCAGTAGTATAGGGGGGGGCACAGATACGCAGTATTTT.

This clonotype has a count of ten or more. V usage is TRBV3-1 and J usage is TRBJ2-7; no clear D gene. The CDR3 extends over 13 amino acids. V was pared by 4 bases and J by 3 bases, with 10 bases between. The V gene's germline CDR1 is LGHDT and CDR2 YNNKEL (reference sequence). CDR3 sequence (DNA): TGTGCCAGCAGCCCTCACACAGACTACGAGCAGTACTTC. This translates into CASSPHTDYEQYF.

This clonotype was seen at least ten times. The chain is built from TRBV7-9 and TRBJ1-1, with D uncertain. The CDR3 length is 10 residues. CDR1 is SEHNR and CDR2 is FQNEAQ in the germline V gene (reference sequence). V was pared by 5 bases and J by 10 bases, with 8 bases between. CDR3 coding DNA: TGTGCCAGCAGCCCCCCCCTAGCTTTCTTT. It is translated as CASSPPLAFF.

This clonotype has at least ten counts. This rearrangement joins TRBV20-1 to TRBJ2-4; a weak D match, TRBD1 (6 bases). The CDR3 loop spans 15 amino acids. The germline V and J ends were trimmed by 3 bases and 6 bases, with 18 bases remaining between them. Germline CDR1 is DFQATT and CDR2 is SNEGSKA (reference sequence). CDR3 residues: CSASQAGQGGNIQYF. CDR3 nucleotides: TGCAGTGCTAGCCAGGCAGGGCAAGGGGGAAACATTCAGTACTTC.

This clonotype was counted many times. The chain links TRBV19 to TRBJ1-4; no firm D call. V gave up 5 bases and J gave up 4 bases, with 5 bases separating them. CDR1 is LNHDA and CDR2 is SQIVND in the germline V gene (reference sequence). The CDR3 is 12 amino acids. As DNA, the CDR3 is TGTGCCAGTAGTGAGGGTAATGAAAAACTGTTTTTT. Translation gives CASSEGNEKLFF. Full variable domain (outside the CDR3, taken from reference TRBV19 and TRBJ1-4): DGGITQSPKYLFRKEGQNVTLSCEQNLNHDAMYWYRQDPGQGLRLIYYSQIVNDFQKGDIAEGYSVSREKKESFPLTVTSAQKNPTAFYLCASSEGNEKLFFGSGTQLSVL.

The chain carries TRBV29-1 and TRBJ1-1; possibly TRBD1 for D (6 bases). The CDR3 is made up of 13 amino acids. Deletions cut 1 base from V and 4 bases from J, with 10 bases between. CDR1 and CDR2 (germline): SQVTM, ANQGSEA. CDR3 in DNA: TGCAGCGTTGAAGGGCAGGGGACCACTGAAGCTTTCTTT. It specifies CSVEGQGTTEAFF.

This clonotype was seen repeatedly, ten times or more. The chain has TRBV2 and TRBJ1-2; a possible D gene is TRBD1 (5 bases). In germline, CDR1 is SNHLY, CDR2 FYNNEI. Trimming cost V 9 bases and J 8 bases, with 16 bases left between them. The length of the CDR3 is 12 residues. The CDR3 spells CASHKGLAGYTF. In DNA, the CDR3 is TGTGCCAGTCATAAGGGACTCGCGGGCTACACCTTC.

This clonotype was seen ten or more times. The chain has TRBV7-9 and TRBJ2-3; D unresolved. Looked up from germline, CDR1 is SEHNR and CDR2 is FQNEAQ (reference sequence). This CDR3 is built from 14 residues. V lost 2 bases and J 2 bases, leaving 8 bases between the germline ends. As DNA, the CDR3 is TGTGCCAGCAGCTTATTAGGGTCCACAGATACGCAGTATTTT. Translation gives CASSLLGSTDTQYF.

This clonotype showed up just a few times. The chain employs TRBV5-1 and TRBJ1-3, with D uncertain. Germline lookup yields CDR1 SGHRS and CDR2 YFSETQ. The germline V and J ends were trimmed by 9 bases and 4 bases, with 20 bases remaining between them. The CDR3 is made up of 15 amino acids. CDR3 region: CAKKPPATEGNTIYF. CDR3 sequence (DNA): TGCGCCAAAAAACCCCCGGCGACCGAGGGAAACACCATATATTTT.

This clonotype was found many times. CDR3 loop: CSAPSGSGTDTQYF. The DNA of the CDR3 is TGCAGTGCTCCGAGCGGGAGCGGCACAGATACGCAGTATTTT. V is TRBV20-1 and J is TRBJ2-3; 8 bases match TRBD2. The V gene end was trimmed by 5 bases and the J gene end by 1 base; junction bases not matched to a gene: 5. The CDR3 runs 14 residues. The germline V gene has CDR1 DFQATT and CDR2 SNEGSKA (reference sequence).

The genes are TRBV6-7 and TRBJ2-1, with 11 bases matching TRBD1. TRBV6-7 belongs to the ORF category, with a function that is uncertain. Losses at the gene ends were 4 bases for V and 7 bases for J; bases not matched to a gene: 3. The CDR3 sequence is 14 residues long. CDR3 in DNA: TGTGCCAGCAGTTGGGACAGGGGGGTAAATGAGCAGTTCTTC. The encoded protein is CASSWDRGVNEQFF.

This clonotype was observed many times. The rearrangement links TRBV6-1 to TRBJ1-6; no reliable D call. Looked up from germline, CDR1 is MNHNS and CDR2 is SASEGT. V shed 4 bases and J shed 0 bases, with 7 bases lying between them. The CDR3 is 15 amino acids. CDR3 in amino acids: CASSAVSSYNSPLHF. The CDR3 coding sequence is TGTGCCAGCAGTGCCGTGAGCTCCTATAATTCACCCCTCCACTTT.

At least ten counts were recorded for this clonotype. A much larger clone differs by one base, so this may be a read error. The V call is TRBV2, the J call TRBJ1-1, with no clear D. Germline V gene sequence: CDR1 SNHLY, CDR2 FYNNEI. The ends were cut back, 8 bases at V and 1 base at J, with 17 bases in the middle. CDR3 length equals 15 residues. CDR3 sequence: CASGPRREQNTEAFF. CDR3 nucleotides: TGTGCCAGCGGGCCACGACGGGAACAGAACACTGAAGCTTTCTTT.

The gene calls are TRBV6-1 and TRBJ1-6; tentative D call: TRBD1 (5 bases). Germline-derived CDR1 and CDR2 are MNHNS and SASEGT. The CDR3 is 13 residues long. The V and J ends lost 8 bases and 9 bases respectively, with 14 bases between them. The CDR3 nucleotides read TGTGCCAGCGGCCTGGGGCACGGTTCACCCCTCCACTTT. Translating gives CASGLGHGSPLHF.

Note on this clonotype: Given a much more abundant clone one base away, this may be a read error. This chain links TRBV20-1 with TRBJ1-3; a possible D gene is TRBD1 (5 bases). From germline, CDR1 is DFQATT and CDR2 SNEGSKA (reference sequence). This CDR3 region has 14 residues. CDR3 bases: TGCGGTGCGACAGACAACCGCTCTGGAAACACCATATATTTT. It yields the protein CGATDNRSGNTIYF.

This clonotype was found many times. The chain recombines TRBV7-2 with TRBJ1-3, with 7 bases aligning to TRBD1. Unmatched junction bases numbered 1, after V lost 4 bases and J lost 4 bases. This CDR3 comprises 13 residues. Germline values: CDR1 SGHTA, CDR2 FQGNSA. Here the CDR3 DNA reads TGTGCCAGCAGCTGGACAGGCGGAAACACCATATATTTT. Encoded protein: CASSWTGGNTIYF.

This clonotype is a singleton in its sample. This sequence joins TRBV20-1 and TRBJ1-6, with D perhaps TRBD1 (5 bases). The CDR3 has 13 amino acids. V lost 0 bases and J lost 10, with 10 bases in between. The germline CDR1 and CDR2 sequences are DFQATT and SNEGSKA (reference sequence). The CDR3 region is CSARDRDLSPLHF. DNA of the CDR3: TGCAGTGCTAGAGACAGGGACCTATCACCCCTCCACTTT.

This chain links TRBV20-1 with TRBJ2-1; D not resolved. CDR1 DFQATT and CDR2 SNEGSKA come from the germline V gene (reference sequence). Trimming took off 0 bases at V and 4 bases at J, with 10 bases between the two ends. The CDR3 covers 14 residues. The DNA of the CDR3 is TGCAGTGCTAGAGATAGGGTGTTGTACAATGAGCAGTTCTTC. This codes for CSARDRVLYNEQFF.